This TCR beta chain was found in a study of OX40 agonist ivuxolimab in advanced cancers. Some clones are missing from TCRdb's copy, which holds only in-frame ones; the method was immunoSEQ multiplex PCR. The table shows about 36,000 clones, with 65% to 80% occurring only once. This clone was picked up one time. Germline V gene sequence: CDR1 SEHNR, CDR2 FQNEAQ (reference sequence). V lost 4 bases to trimming and J lost 8 bases, with 17 bases between them. The CDR3 runs to 14 residues. The chain couples TRBV7-9 to TRBJ1-2; a weak D match, TRBD1 (5 bases). The sample here was CD4+ or CD8+ T cells sorted from blood, taken in a trial of the OX40 agonist ivuxolimab. The receptor comes from an adult with an advanced solid tumor such as melanoma, head and neck, liver or kidney cancer. CDR3 nucleotides: TGTGCCAGCAGCTCAGACCCCGGGACGAGAGGCTACACCTTC. Encoded protein: CASSSDPGTRGYTF.